A selection of T cell receptor beta chains follows, all from one sample in a study of CD8 T cells in Susac syndrome. TCRdb independently ran MiXCR on the immunoSEQ multiplex PCR reads; one entry per CDR3 protein. The sample lists some 300,000 distinct CDR3 sequences, roughly 85% occurring once. The sample was CD8+ T cells from PBMCs. The receptor source for this set is a human donor with multiple sclerosis. Each CDR3 is given with its conserved first and last residue. A D gene is named only where the DNA matches it firmly. Rows give clone size only sometimes, using once, few, many, or a class for an expanded clone.

TRBV4-1	NA	TRBJ1-3	NA	TGCGCCAGCAGCCAAGAGGGCGGACGGTCCTCTGGAAACACCATATATTTT	CASSQEGGRSSGNTIYF
TRBV5-1	NA	TRBJ1-1	NA	TGCGCCAGCAGCCCATCACGGGGAGGCTCAGCCTCGAACACTGAAGCTTTCTTT	CASSPSRGGSASNTEAFF
TRBV7-8	once	TRBJ2-3	TRBD2	TGTGCCAGCAGCCCGTGGACTAGCGGGAGACCAGATACGCAGTATTTT	CASSPWTSGRPDTQYF
TRBV28	NA	TRBJ1-2	NA	TGTGCCAGCAGTCCAGTCAACTATGGCTACACCTTC	CASSPVNYGYTF
TRBV5-1	once	TRBJ1-2	NA	TGCGCCAGCAGCTTGGGATCGGAGCGAGGTCTTATCTATGGCTACACCTTC	CASSLGSERGLIYGYTF
TRBV19	NA	TRBJ2-3	NA	TGTGCCAGTAGTAGCTATGGTGCCGGGATCACAGATACGCAGTATTTT	CASSSYGAGITDTQYF
TRBV6-1	NA	TRBJ1-2	NA	TGTGCCAGCAGTCCCGGGACCGTCTCGTATGGCTACACCTTC	CASSPGTVSYGYTF
TRBV4-3	NA	TRBJ1-3	NA	TGCGCCAGCAGCCAAGATTCAGGGACCGGAAACACCATATATTTT	CASSQDSGTGNTIYF
TRBV6-5	few	TRBJ2-7	NA	TGTGCCAGCACCCATGAATCCACAGACTACGAGCAGTACTTC	CASTHESTDYEQYF
TRBV29-1	NA	TRBJ2-1	TRBD2	TGCAGCGCCGTCCTCCCCGGGAGGGCCGGGAATGAGCAGTTCTTC	CSAVLPGRAGNEQFF
TRBV12-3/TRBV12-4	NA	TRBJ2-6	TRBD1	TGTGCCAGCAGTTCCGGGACAGGGGGCGCTGGGGCCAACGTCCTGACTTTC	CASSSGTGGAGANVLTF
TRBV27	NA	TRBJ2-3	TRBD2	TGTGCCAGCAGTTTAGGGAGGGGCGCAGATACGCAGTATTTT	CASSLGRGADTQYF
TRBV13	NA	TRBJ2-1	NA	TGTGCCAGCAGCTTAGTATCGGTTGAGCAGTTCTTC	CASSLVSVEQFF
TRBV11-2	NA	TRBJ1-2	TRBD1	TGTGCCAGCAGCACCCCGACAGGGACGACGTATGGCTACACCTTC	CASSTPTGTTYGYTF
TRBV28	NA	TRBJ2-5	NA	TGTGCCAGCACTCGGGACTCGGACCAAGAGACCCAGTACTTC	CASTRDSDQETQYF
TRBV5-1	NA	TRBJ1-3	NA	TGCGCCAGCAGTTCATTAGACGCCGGCTCTGGAAACACCATATATTTT	CASSSLDAGSGNTIYF
TRBV5-4	NA	TRBJ2-7	NA	TGTGCCAGCAGCTTGGACTACCAGCAGGACTACGAGCAGTACTTC	CASSLDYQQDYEQYF
TRBV19	NA	TRBJ1-4	NA	TGTGCCAGTAGCCCGGACAGAAGACTTAATGAAAAACTGTTTTTT	CASSPDRRLNEKLFF
TRBV15	once	TRBJ1-5	NA	TGTGCCACCAGCCCTGCGGGTATAGGCAATCAGCCCCAGCATTTT	CATSPAGIGNQPQHF
TRBV7-9	NA	TRBJ2-1	NA	TGTGCCAGCAGCTTAGAAGGGGGCTGGAGGGAGGGCCGACATGAGCTGTTCTTC	CASSLEGGWREGRHELFF
TRBV6-2/TRBV6-3	NA	TRBJ2-7	TRBD2	TGTGCCAGCAGTATAGCGGGATACAACGAGCAGTACTTC	CASSIAGYNEQYF
TRBV27	NA	TRBJ2-7	TRBD1	TGTGCCAGCAGTCACGGACAGGGCTCCTACGAGCAGTACTTC	CASSHGQGSYEQYF
TRBV4-3	NA	TRBJ2-3	NA	TGCGCCAGCAGCCAGGTTATTGCGGGAGATACGCAGTATTTT	CASSQVIAGDTQYF
TRBV25-1	NA	TRBJ2-3	NA	TGTGCCAGCAGTGACTACGGCCAGGGTTTGTTAGATACGCAGTATTTT	CASSDYGQGLLDTQYF
TRBV7-9	once	TRBJ2-7	NA	TGTGCCAGCAGCTCCCCGGCAGGGACCAACTCCTACGAGCAGTACTTC	CASSSPAGTNSYEQYF
TRBV12-3/TRBV12-4	NA	TRBJ2-7	TRBD2	TGTGCCAGCAGTCTGAGACTAGCGGGAGGGGGCGAGCAGTACTTC	CASSLRLAGGGEQYF
TRBV13	NA	TRBJ2-1	NA	TGTGCCAGCAGCGTACGTCAGGTTGAGCAGTTCTTC	CASSVRQVEQFF
TRBV10-2	NA	TRBJ2-3	NA	TGCGCCAGCAGCTTGGGGCCAGGCGGAGGCACAGATACGCAGTATTTT	CASSLGPGGGTDTQYF
TRBV28	NA	TRBJ1-4	TRBD1	TGTGCCAGCAGTTTAAGGGGGCGAAGTGAAAAACTGTTTTTT	CASSLRGRSEKLFF
TRBV11-2	NA	TRBJ2-1	NA	TGTGCCAGCAGCTTAGGTAACGGGGTTTACAATGAGCAGTTCTTC	CASSLGNGVYNEQFF
TRBV12-3/TRBV12-4	once	TRBJ2-1	TRBD2	TGTGCCAGCAGTTTAGGCGCAGCGGGAGGATCTGAGCAGTTCTTC	CASSLGAAGGSEQFF
TRBV3-1	NA	TRBJ2-2	NA	TGTGCCAGCAGCCAAGATTGGGTGGGGAACACCGGGGAGCTGTTTTTT	CASSQDWVGNTGELFF
TRBV9	NA	TRBJ2-1	NA	TGTGCCAGCAGCGTCTGGGGACGAGACGAGGATGAGCAGTTCTTC	CASSVWGRDEDEQFF
TRBV5-3	NA	TRBJ2-1	TRBD2	TGTGCCAGAACTAGCGGGAGGATTCCTCGGTTCTTC	CARTSGRIPRFF
TRBV28	NA	TRBJ2-7	NA	TGTGCCAGCAGAGGGGATTCCCAATCCGACGAGCAGTACTTC	CASRGDSQSDEQYF
TRBV20-1	NA	TRBJ2-7	TRBD2	TGCAGTGCTCGTAGCGGGTTATCCTACGAGCAGTACTTC	CSARSGLSYEQYF
TRBV6-6	NA	TRBJ2-7	NA	TGTGCCAGCACTCACCGAGGGGCCCGATACTACGAGCAGTACTTC	CASTHRGARYYEQYF
TRBV7-9	NA	TRBJ2-3	NA	TGTGCCAGCAGCCCCTTGGGGGATACGCAGTATTTT	CASSPLGDTQYF
TRBV28	NA	TRBJ2-1	NA	TGTGCCAGCAGTACAAGCCGCGAGCAGTTCTTC	CASSTSREQFF
TRBV28	NA	TRBJ2-3	NA	TGTGCCAGCAGTTTATTGGTACAGGATACGCAGTATTTT	CASSLLVQDTQYF
TRBV27	NA	TRBJ2-7	NA	TGTGCCAGCAGTTTCCGAAGCGGTACCCAGCTTTACGAGCAGTACTTC	CASSFRSGTQLYEQYF
TRBV29-1	once	TRBJ2-5	NA	TGCAGCGTTGGAGGGAGGCAAGAGACCCAGTACTTC	CSVGGRQETQYF
TRBV27	NA	TRBJ2-2	TRBD1	TGTGCCAGCAGTTTACAGGGACAGGGGGCCGAGGAGCTGTTTTTT	CASSLQGQGAEELFF
TRBV7-3	NA	TRBJ2-1	NA	TGTGCCAGCAGCCCCTGGGACGGAGATTACAATGAGCAGTTCTTC	CASSPWDGDYNEQFF
TRBV9	NA	TRBJ2-1	TRBD1	TGTGCCAGCAGCGTAGTGCAGGGGGTAGGTGAGCAGTTCTTC	CASSVVQGVGEQFF
TRBV11-2	few	TRBJ1-2	TRBD1	TGTGCCAGCAGCCTACCGGGACAGGACTATGGCTACACCTTC	CASSLPGQDYGYTF
TRBV28	NA	TRBJ1-4	NA	TGTGCCAGCAGCTCTGCTGCACCGTATGAAAAACTGTTTTTT	CASSSAAPYEKLFF
TRBV5-6	NA	TRBJ2-1	NA	TGTGCCAGCAGCTTCTACAGCAATGAGCAGTTCTTC	CASSFYSNEQFF
TRBV6-1	NA	TRBJ2-1	TRBD2	TGCGCCAGCAGTGATAATGGACTAGCGGGAGGTTACAATGAGCAGTTCTTC	CASSDNGLAGGYNEQFF
TRBV27	NA	TRBJ2-5	TRBD2	TGTGCCAGCAAAGGACTAGCGGGAGAAGAGACCCAGTACTTC	CASKGLAGEETQYF
TRBV20-1	NA	TRBJ2-3	NA	TGCAGTGCATTCAGAAGGGAATTCACAGATACGCAGTATTTT	CSAFRREFTDTQYF
TRBV19	NA	TRBJ2-7	TRBD2	TGTGCCAGTAGCCCACTAGCGGGAGCGATCTACGAGCAGTACTTC	CASSPLAGAIYEQYF